This is a list of T cell receptor beta chains from one sample in a study of T-cell reconstitution after alpha-beta-depleted transplantation in children. TCRdb reprocessed the PCR reads with MiXCR, giving one entry per CDR3 protein. Of some 450,000 distinct CDR3 sequences listed, 43% are singletons. The specimen was PBMCs, collected before TCRalphabeta/CD19-depleted stem cell transplant. All receptors come from a girl aged 2 to 9 with aplastic anemia, due to receive a stem cell transplant. CDR3s include the opening cysteine and the closing phenylalanine or tryptophan. Size is stated for part of the rows, as once, few or many counts, or as a class when the clone is expanded.

few	TRBV5-6	CASSWGQGSSIQYF
many	TRBV20-1	CSARASGGEQETQYF
many	TRBV20-1	CSAPTGKGEKLFF
-	TRBV20-1	CSASRAGGEKLFF
-	TRBV12-3/TRBV12-4	CASSFLERDEQFF
-	TRBV5-1	CASSLPRGETGELFF
-	TRBV9	CASSVGPGLARNEQFF
-	TRBV29-1	CSVEDRVQGQETQYF
few	TRBV11-2	CASSLVSRRDTQYF
few	TRBV7-9	CASRYSTGSSPLHF
few	TRBV7-9	CASSLDRTGAGYTF
few	TRBV7-6	CASSPSGNRGEQFF
many	TRBV12-3/TRBV12-4	CATTDGSYPGELFF
-	TRBV7-3	CASSPQVQGSGANVLTF
-	TRBV20-1	CSASRGGRTDTQYF
-	TRBV20-1	CSAPTKITQYF
-	TRBV20-1	CSARSGRVGNTIYF
-	TRBV6-5	CASSYSGGALGGNTEAFF
-	TRBV20-1	CSARARGMDQPQHF
-	TRBV20-1	CSARKGTGASSYNEQFF
once	TRBV20-1	CSARGNSGYNEQFF
few	TRBV5-1	CASSLRAGGIYYEQYF
-	TRBV20-1	CSARDTTGAPFEQYF
-	TRBV3-1	CASSQGRLADSARELFF
-	TRBV6-5	CASGRSSEAFF
-	TRBV6-5	CASSYSKGREDTDTQYF
-	TRBV5-1	CASSSPLHTDTQYF
-	TRBV15	CATSKPSSYEQYF
-	TRBV28	CASTLTGTYEQYF
few	TRBV4-1	CASSQSREGYNEQFF
many	TRBV4-1	CASSQGVSYEKLFF
few	TRBV12-3/TRBV12-4	CASSFAERGLYGYTF
few	TRBV24-1	CAVGWNGSPLHF
many	TRBV6-6	CASSRDRGYEQYF
-	TRBV20-1	CSAGGQIYSNQPQHF
many	TRBV7-9	CASSLTGTKGGYEQYF
many	TRBV7-2	CASSLAGPYQETQYF
few	TRBV5-5	CASSFPEDEQFF
many	TRBV7-2	CASSLAPGRSGNQPQHF
many	TRBV5-1	CASSSAGGSSYNEQFF
few	TRBV3-1	CASSPQNNYGYTF
-	TRBV6-1	CASLLKDWSSYEQYF
many	TRBV15	CATSRDSETGGPRDTQYF
many	TRBV5-1	CASSLYPGGTDTQYF
-	TRBV5-1	CASSLFGAQDQPQHF